The 6 T cell receptor beta chains below all came from one sample that was sequenced in a study of T cells in localized non-small cell lung cancer. Sequencing used immunoSEQ multiplex PCR; TCRdb keeps in-frame clones, though not all of them. This repertoire shows some 1,300 clones, 18% found once; its top ten account for approximately 17%. Sequences were derived from lung tumor tissue, sampled before any cancer treatment. These TCRs come from a female donor older than 55 with stage I squamous cell lung carcinoma.

This chain connects TRBV5-1 to TRBJ2-7; a possible D gene is TRBD2 (6 bases). There are 14 residues in the CDR3. Trimming cost V 0 bases and J 6 bases, with 13 bases left between them. Per the germline V gene, CDR1 is SGHRS and CDR2 is YFSETQ. The CDR3 bases are TGCGCCAGCAGCTTGGAGGGAGGACCGGGCGAGCAGTACTTC. It yields the protein CASSLEGGPGEQYF.

This clone qualifies as medium-sized (0.01 to 0.1%). The rearrangement joins TRBV6-8 to TRBJ2-2; D tentatively reads TRBD1 or TRBD2 (7 bases each). Germline CDR1 is MNHGY and CDR2 is SAAAGT. The CDR3 consists of 14 residues. Trimming took off 7 bases at V and 7 bases at J, with 16 bases between the two ends. The CDR3 here is CASTLDREGGELFF. DNA of the CDR3: TGTGCCAGCACCCTAGACAGGGAGGGCGGGGAGCTGTTTTTT.

This clone ranks as large. The chain has TRBV11-3 and TRBJ2-7; 7 positions match TRBD1. Looked up from germline, CDR1 is SGHNT and CDR2 is YENEEA. The V segment lost 6 bases and the J segment 2 bases; nucleotides outside the gene matches: 7. The CDR3 covers 14 residues. The CDR3: CASSPGTAAYEQYF. The CDR3 nucleotides read TGTGCCAGCAGTCCCGGGACAGCGGCCTACGAGCAGTACTTC.

This clone is categorized as medium-sized. This rearrangement joins TRBV23-1 to TRBJ2-3; 11 bases match TRBD1. TRBV23-1 is an ORF, with its function uncertain. Trimming cost V 9 bases and J 2 bases; bases outside gene matches: 7. CDR3 length: 15 residues. The CDR3 loop reads CARRPGQGATDTQYF. DNA of the CDR3: TGCGCCAGAAGACCCGGACAGGGGGCCACAGATACGCAGTATTTT.

The chain is built from TRBV28 and TRBJ2-3; the match to TRBD2 covers 9 bases. V shed 4 bases and J 0 bases; nucleotides not matched to a gene: 2. This CDR3 spans 15 amino acids. The V gene's germline CDR1 is MDHEN and CDR2 SYDVKM. CDR3 coding DNA: TGTGCCAGCAGTTATACTAGCGGGAGCACAGATACGCAGTATTTT. Protein sequence: CASSYTSGSTDTQYF.

By share, this clone counts as medium-sized. V usage is TRBV11-3 and J usage is TRBJ1-1; possible D gene TRBD1, 5 bases. The CDR3 is made up of 15 amino acids. CDR1 is SGHNT, CDR2 YENEEA, per germline. Trimming removed 1 base from V and 3 bases from J, with 12 bases in between. CDR3 protein: CASSLGRRGYTEAFF. CDR3 nucleotide sequence: TGTGCCAGCAGCTTAGGACGCCGGGGGTACACTGAAGCTTTCTTT.